This T cell receptor beta chain was documented in a study of shared clonotypes between healthy human individuals. CD8 memory comprised CD45RO+ plus CCR7-negative CD45RA+ TemRA cells. The germline V and J ends were trimmed by 6 bases and 3 bases, with 15 bases remaining between them. CDR1 is WSHSY and CDR2 is SAAADI in the germline V gene. CDR3 length equals 15 residues. Every subset's genomic DNA went evenly onto several immunoSEQ plates. The method was immunoSEQ multiplex PCR; TCRdb's version includes in-frame clones alone and lacks a portion of them. The sample shows about 690,000 clones, about nine tenths of them seen only once.

The gene calls are TRBV10-2 and TRBJ1-5; D is ambiguous. Sample: memory CD8+ T cells from PBMCs. Sample subset: CD45RO+ cells pooled with CCR7-negative TemRA cells. The clonotype comes from a young man in good health. Some clones in this sample may be carry-over from other donors' samples. The CDR3 DNA follows: TGCGCCAGCAGAAACCGGGAAGGCCTCAATCAGCCCCAGCATTTT. It is translated as CASRNREGLNQPQHF.